One sample yielded the 21 T cell receptor beta chains listed below, sequenced in a study of siplizumab effects on memory and regulatory T cells. Assay: immunoSEQ multiplex PCR; the TCRdb copy retains only in-frame clones and omits some. The sample has 120,000 or so clones, more than 90% seen once. The material sequenced was CD4+ T cells sorted from blood. The receptors were sampled from a human donor in good health.

The chain carries TRBV2 and TRBJ1-1; D remains ambiguous. Trimming removed 7 bases at V and 2 bases at J, with 14 bases between. The CDR3 covers 14 residues. CDR1 is SNHLY and CDR2 is FYNNEI in the germline V gene. The CDR3 loop is CASKETVLNTEAFF. In DNA, the CDR3 is TGTGCCAGCAAAGAGACGGTTCTTAACACTGAAGCTTTCTTT.

CDR3 nucleotides: TGTGCCAGCAGACGACAGGGGGCTAACTATGGCTACACCTTC. It translates to CASRRQGANYGYTF. V usage is TRBV6-7 and J usage is TRBJ1-2; 9 bases map to TRBD1. TRBV6-7 is treated as an ORF (open reading frame) with a function not yet certain. This CDR3 region has 14 residues. The trim removed 6 bases at V and 0 bases at J, leaving 2 bases unmatched.

The chain joins TRBV6-6 to TRBJ1-1; D remains unclear. The V end lost 5 bases, the J end lost 4 bases, and 14 bases lay between the germline ends. The CDR3 runs 14 residues. Germline values: CDR1 MNHNY, CDR2 SVGAGI (reference sequence). The CDR3 DNA reads as TGTGCCAGCAGTAGCCCAAGGAATCCCACTGAAGCTTTCTTT. Encoded protein: CASSSPRNPTEAFF.

The chain uses TRBV2 and TRBJ2-7; no definite D call. The CDR3 consists of 13 residues. Germline V lookup: CDR1 SNHLY, CDR2 FYNNEI. Trimming took 7 bases from V and 2 from J, leaving 12 bases between them. CDR3 coding DNA: TGTGCCAGCACCCCAACTTTGGCCTACGAGCAGTACTTC. It codes for CASTPTLAYEQYF. The entire variable domain, with the rest obtained from reference TRBV2 and TRBJ2-7, is as follows: EPEVTQTPSHQVTQMGQEVILRCVPISNHLYFYWYRQILGQKVEFLVSFYNNEISEKSEIFDDQFSVERPDGSNFTLKIRSTKLEDSAMYFCASTPTLAYEQYFGPGTRLTVT.

The chain combines TRBV7-3 with TRBJ2-1; TRBD2 matches 10 bases. CDR1 is SGHTA, CDR2 FQGTGA, per germline. CDR3 size: 15 residues. The V segment lost 5 bases and the J segment 15 bases; nucleotides outside the gene matches: 16. CDR3 sequence reads: CASSRLAGAPQEWFF. The CDR3 DNA is TGTGCCAGCAGCCGACTAGCGGGTGCCCCACAGGAGTGGTTCTTC.

This sequence joins TRBV30 and TRBJ1-1, with a tentative D call TRBD1 (5 bases). Trimming removed 2 bases from V and 0 bases from J, with 7 bases in between. Germline V CDR1 and CDR2: GTSNPN, SVGIG (reference sequence). The CDR3 loop spans 13 amino acids. CDR3 sequence: CAWSRQMNTEAFF. The CDR3 bases are TGTGCCTGGAGTAGACAGATGAACACTGAAGCTTTCTTT.

V is TRBV19 and J is TRBJ1-2; 8 bases line up with TRBD1. Germline V lookup: CDR1 LNHDA, CDR2 SQIVND (reference sequence). Trimming at V came to 8 bases and at J to 3 bases, leaving 14 bases not matched to a gene. The CDR3 runs 16 residues. The CDR3: CASHPLDAGGYYGYTF. The CDR3 DNA reads as TGTGCCAGTCACCCCTTAGATGCAGGGGGCTACTATGGCTACACCTTC.

The chain links TRBV12-5 to TRBJ2-1, with a tentative D call TRBD2 (6 bases). Germline V gene data show CDR1 as LGHNT and CDR2 as FRNRAP. CDR3 size: 15 residues. V was shortened by 3 bases and J by 0 bases, with 9 bases between the two germline ends. This CDR3 reads CASGFGGNSYNEQFF. The CDR3 DNA sequence: TGTGCTAGTGGTTTTGGCGGGAACTCCTACAATGAGCAGTTCTTC.

The chain carries TRBV5-1 and TRBJ1-1, with D hard to call. The V gene's germline CDR1 is SGHRS and CDR2 YFSETQ. V shed 3 bases and J shed 0 bases, with 6 bases lying between them. CDR3 length equals 13 residues. In DNA, the CDR3 is TGCGCCAGCAGCTCTGACGTGAACACTGAAGCTTTCTTT. This sequence encodes CASSSDVNTEAFF.

The rearrangement links TRBV30 to TRBJ2-3; no reliable D call. Trimming cost V 0 bases and J 6 bases, with 16 bases left between them. Germline V gene sequence: CDR1 GTSNPN, CDR2 SVGIG (reference sequence). CDR3 length: 15 amino acids. This CDR3 reads CAWSVLNGPSDTQYF. For the CDR3, the DNA is TGTGCCTGGAGTGTACTGAATGGTCCGAGTGATACGCAGTATTTT.

About this clone itself: A junction boundary mismatches the germline segment, possibly from a read error. The chain employs TRBV5-1 and TRBJ2-7; 7 positions match TRBD1. Germline assignment: CDR1 SGHRS and CDR2 YFSETQ. The CDR3 length is 15 residues. CDR3 sequence (DNA): TGCGCCAGCAGTTTGGGGCACAGGGGATCCTACGAGCAGTACTTC. Its protein product is CASSLGHRGSYEQYF.

V and J are TRBV29-1 and TRBJ2-1; possible D gene TRBD2, 6 bases. Germline V lookup: CDR1 SQVTM, CDR2 ANQGSEA. There are 15 residues in the CDR3. The ends were cut back, 0 bases at V and 2 bases at J, with 11 bases in the middle. CDR3 residues: CSVEDPGLPYNEQFF. The CDR3 coding sequence is TGCAGCGTTGAAGATCCGGGACTCCCCTACAATGAGCAGTTCTTC.

This chain connects TRBV18 to TRBJ2-5; 10 bases are shared with TRBD1. This CDR3 comprises 16 residues. CDR1 and CDR2 (germline): KGHSH, LQKENI. Trimming took 3 bases from V and 2 from J; bases not matched to a gene: 6. The CDR3 bases are TGTGCCAGCTCACCCGGGACAGGGGTTGGTCAAGAGACCCAGTACTTC. It translates to CASSPGTGVGQETQYF. Full variable domain (outside the CDR3, taken from reference TRBV18 and TRBJ2-5): NAGVMQNPRHLVRRRGQEARLRCSPMKGHSHVYWYRQLPEEGLKFMVYLQKENIIDESGMPKERFSAEFPKEGPSILRIQQVVRGDSAAYFCASSPGTGVGQETQYFGPGTRLLVL.

CDR3 in amino acids: CASSLYQGFGYGYTF. The CDR3 coding sequence is TGTGCCAGCAGCTTATACCAGGGCTTTGGCTATGGCTACACCTTC. The chain employs TRBV7-8 and TRBJ1-2; TRBD1 might be the D (5 bases). Trimming stripped 2 bases from V and 4 bases from J, with 14 bases between. CDR1 is SGHVS, CDR2 FQNEAQ, per germline. The CDR3 loop spans 15 amino acids.

V is TRBV18 and J is TRBJ1-1; no clear D gene. The V end was cut by 3 bases, the J end by 5 bases, with 7 bases between. CDR3 length: 12 amino acids. Looked up from germline, CDR1 is KGHSH and CDR2 is LQKENI. The CDR3 DNA is TGTGCCAGCTCACCCGGAGTGACTGAAGCTTTCTTT. Translated, it gives CASSPGVTEAFF. Full variable domain (remainder filled in from reference TRBV18 and TRBJ1-1): NAGVMQNPRHLVRRRGQEARLRCSPMKGHSHVYWYRQLPEEGLKFMVYLQKENIIDESGMPKERFSAEFPKEGPSILRIQQVVRGDSAAYFCASSPGVTEAFFGQGTRLTVV.

CDR3 loop: CASSLFKGRSRQANEQFF. CDR3 nucleotide sequence: TGTGCCAGCAGTTTATTCAAAGGACGGAGTCGCCAAGCAAATGAGCAGTTCTTC. The gene calls are TRBV27 and TRBJ2-1, with unresolved D. Deletions cut 1 base from V and 7 bases from J, with 23 bases between. The CDR3 has 18 residues. The germline gives CDR1 MNHEY, CDR2 SMNVEV (reference sequence).

The chain has TRBV5-8 and TRBJ1-5; D ambiguous. Looked up from germline, CDR1 is SGHTS and CDR2 is YDEGEE. CDR3 size: 14 residues. The V gene lost 0 bases and the J gene lost 5 bases, with 9 bases spanning the gap. CDR3 coding DNA: TGTGCCAGCAGCTTGGTCAGGAGGGATCAGCCCCAGCATTTT. Residues: CASSLVRRDQPQHF.

Only a few counts were recorded for this clone. This chain joins TRBV7-9 and TRBJ1-3; D is unclear. The V gene's germline CDR1 is SEHNR and CDR2 FQNEAQ (reference sequence). V lost 5 bases and J 4 bases, leaving 24 bases between the germline ends. This CDR3 has 18 residues. The CDR3 DNA reads as TGTGCCAGCAGCCACGGACGGCTTGTCCTCTCGGGAGGAAACACCATATATTTT. Protein product: CASSHGRLVLSGGNTIYF.

The chain is built from TRBV5-4 and TRBJ2-5; D is undetermined. The CDR3 consists of 13 residues. The germline CDR1 and CDR2 sequences are SGHNT and YYREEE (reference sequence). The ends were cut back, 4 bases at V and 0 bases at J, with 7 bases in the middle. The CDR3 bases are TGTGCCAGCAGCCTGCCCCACCAAGAGACCCAGTACTTC. It translates to CASSLPHQETQYF.

V gene TRBV6-5 combines with J gene TRBJ1-1; 12 bases map to TRBD1. CDR1 and CDR2 (germline): MNHEY, SVGAGI. V lost 6 bases and J lost 9; bases outside the gene matches: 8. CDR3 size: 14 residues. The CDR3 DNA is TGTGCCAGCAGGGGACCGGGACAGGGGGCCAAAGCTTTCTTT. It yields the protein CASRGPGQGAKAFF.

V gene TRBV7-9 combines with J gene TRBJ1-3; D remains ambiguous. Germline CDR1 is SEHNR and CDR2 is FQNEAQ (reference sequence). The CDR3 runs to 14 residues. Trimming removed 2 bases at V and 1 base at J, with 6 bases between. The DNA of the CDR3 is TGTGCCAGCAGCTTACAGAATTCTGGAAACACCATATATTTT. Its translation is CASSLQNSGNTIYF.